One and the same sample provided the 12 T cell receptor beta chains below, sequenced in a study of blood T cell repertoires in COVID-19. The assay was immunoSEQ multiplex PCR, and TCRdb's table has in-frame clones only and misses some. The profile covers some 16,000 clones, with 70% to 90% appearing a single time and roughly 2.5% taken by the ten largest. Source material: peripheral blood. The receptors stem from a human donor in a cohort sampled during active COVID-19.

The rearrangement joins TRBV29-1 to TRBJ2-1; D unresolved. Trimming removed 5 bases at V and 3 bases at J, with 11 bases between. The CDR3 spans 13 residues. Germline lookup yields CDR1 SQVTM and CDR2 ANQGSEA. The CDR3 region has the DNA TGCAGCGTTCTAAGTTCGATCTACAATGAGCAGTTCTTC. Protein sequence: CSVLSSIYNEQFF.

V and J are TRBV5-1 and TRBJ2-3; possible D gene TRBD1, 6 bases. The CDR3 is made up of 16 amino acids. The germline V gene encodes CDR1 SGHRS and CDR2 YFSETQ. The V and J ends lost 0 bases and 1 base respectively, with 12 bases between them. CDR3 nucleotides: TGCGCCAGCAGCTTGGAGGGGGAGCTGCGCACAGATACGCAGTATTTT. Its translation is CASSLEGELRTDTQYF.

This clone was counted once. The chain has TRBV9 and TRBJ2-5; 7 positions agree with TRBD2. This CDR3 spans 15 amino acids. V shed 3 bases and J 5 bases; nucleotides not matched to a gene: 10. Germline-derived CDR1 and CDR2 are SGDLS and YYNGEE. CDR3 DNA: TGTGCCAGCAGCGCCAGGACTAGTTACGGGGAGACCCAGTACTTC. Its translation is CASSARTSYGETQYF.

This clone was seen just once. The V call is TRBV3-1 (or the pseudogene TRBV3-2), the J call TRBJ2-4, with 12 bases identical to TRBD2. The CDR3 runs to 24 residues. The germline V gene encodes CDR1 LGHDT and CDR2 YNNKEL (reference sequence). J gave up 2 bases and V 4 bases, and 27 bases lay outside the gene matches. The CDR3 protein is CASSLRVVSLAGGVAVLTKNIQYF. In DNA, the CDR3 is TGTGCCAGCAGCCTCAGGGTGGTATCCCTAGCGGGAGGGGTGGCGGTACTAACCAAAAACATTCAGTACTTC.

The CDR3 DNA is TGTGCCAGCAGCCCCCGACAGGGAAGGGACTATGGCTACACCTTC. The encoded protein is CASSPRQGRDYGYTF. The rearrangement joins TRBV7-2 to TRBJ1-2, with 7 bases lining up with TRBD1. The junction had 9 bases not matched to a gene; V was cut back by 5 bases and J by 3 bases. The CDR3 length is 15 residues. Per germline, CDR1 SGHTA and CDR2 FQGNSA.

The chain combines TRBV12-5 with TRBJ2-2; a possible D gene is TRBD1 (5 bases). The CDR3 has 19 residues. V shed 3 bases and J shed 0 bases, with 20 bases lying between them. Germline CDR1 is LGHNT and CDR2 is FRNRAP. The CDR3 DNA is TGTGCTAGTGGTTTTAAGGGGAAGGCGACCCTCGCGAACACCGGGGAGCTGTTTTTT. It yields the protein CASGFKGKATLANTGELFF.

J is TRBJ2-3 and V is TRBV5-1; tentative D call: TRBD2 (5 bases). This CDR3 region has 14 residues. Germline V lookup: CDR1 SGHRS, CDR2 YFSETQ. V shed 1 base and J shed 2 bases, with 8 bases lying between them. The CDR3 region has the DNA TGCGCCAGCAGCTTGCCGGGGAACACAGATACGCAGTATTTT. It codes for CASSLPGNTDTQYF.

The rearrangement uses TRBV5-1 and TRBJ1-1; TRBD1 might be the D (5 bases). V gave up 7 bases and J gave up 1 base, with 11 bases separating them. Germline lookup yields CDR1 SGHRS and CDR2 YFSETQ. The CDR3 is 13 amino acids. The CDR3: CASSPGGNTEAFF. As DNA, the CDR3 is TGCGCCAGCTCGCCCGGGGGGAACACTGAAGCTTTCTTT.

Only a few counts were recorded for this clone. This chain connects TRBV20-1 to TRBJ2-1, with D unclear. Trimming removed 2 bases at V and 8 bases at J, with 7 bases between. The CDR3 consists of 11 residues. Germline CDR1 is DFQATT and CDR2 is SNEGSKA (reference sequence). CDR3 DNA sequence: TGCAGTGCTAGACTTGGCTATGAGCAGTTCTTC. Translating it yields CSARLGYEQFF.

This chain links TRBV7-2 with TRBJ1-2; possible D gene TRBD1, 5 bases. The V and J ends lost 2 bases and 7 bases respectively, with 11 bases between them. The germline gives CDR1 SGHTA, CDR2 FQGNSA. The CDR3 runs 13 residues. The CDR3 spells CASSLIREGGYTF. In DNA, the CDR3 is TGTGCCAGCAGCTTAATCAGGGAGGGTGGCTACACCTTC.

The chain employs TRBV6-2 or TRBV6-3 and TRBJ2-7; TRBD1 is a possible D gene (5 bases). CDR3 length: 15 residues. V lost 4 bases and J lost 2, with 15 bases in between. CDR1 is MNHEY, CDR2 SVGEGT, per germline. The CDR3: CASSSPIWGTYEQYF. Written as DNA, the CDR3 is TGTGCCAGCAGTTCCCCGATCTGGGGCACCTACGAGCAGTACTTC.

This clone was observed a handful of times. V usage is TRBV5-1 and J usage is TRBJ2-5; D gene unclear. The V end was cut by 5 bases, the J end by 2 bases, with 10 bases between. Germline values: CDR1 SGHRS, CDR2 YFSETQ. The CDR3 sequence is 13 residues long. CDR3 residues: CASSPLLQETQYF. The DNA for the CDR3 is TGCGCCAGCAGTCCCCTACTACAAGAGACCCAGTACTTC.